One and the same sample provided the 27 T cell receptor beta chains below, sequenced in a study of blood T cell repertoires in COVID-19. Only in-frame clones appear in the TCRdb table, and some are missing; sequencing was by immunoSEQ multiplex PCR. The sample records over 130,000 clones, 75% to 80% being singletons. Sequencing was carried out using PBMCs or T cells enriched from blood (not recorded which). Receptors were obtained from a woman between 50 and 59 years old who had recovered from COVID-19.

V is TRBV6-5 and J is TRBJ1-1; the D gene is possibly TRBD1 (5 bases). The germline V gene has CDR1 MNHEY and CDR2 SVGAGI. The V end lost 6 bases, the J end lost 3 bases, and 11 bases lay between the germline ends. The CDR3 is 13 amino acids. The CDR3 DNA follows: TGTGCCAGCAGGGACAATAGGGACACTGAAGCTTTCTTT. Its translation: CASRDNRDTEAFF.

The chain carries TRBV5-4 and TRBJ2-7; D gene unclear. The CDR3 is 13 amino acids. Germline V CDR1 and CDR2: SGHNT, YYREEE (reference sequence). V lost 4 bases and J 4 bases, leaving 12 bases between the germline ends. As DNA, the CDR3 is TGTGCCAGCAGCGATGGCTTTGCTTACGAGCAGTACTTC. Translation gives CASSDGFAYEQYF. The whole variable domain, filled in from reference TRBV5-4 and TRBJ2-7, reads ETGVTQSPTHLIKTRGQQVTLRCSSQSGHNTVSWYQQALGQGPQFIFQYYREEENGRGNFPPRFSGLQFPNYSSELNVNALELDDSALYLCASSDGFAYEQYFGPGTRLTVT.

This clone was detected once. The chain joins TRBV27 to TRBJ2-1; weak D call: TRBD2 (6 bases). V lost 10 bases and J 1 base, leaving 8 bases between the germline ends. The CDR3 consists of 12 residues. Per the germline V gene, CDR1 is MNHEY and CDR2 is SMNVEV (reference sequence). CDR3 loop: CATLASYNEQFF. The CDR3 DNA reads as TGTGCCACCCTAGCGTCCTACAATGAGCAGTTCTTC.

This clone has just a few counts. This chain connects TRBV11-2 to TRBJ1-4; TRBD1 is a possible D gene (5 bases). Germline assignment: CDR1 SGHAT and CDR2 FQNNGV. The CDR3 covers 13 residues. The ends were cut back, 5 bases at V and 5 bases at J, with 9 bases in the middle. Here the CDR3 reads CASSATANEKLFF. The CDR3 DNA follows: TGTGCCAGCAGCGCGACAGCAAATGAAAAACTGTTTTTT.

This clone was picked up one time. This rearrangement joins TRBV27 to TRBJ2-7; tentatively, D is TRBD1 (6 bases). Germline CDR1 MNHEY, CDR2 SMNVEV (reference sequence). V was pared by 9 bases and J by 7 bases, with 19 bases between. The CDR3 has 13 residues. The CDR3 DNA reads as TGTGCCAGTACCGGACAGTCAAGGGATGAGCAGTACTTC. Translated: CASTGQSRDEQYF.

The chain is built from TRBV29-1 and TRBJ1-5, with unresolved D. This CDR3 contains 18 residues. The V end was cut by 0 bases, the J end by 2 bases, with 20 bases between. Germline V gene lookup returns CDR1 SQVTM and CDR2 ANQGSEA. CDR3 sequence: CSVEEDVWYEVRNQPQHF. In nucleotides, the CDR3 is TGCAGCGTTGAAGAAGACGTATGGTATGAGGTACGCAATCAGCCCCAGCATTTT. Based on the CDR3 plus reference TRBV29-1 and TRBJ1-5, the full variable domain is SAVISQKPSRDICQRGTSLTIQCQVDSQVTMMFWYRQQPGQSLTLIATANQGSEATYESGFVIDKFPISRPNLTFSTLTVSNMSPEDSSIYLCSVEEDVWYEVRNQPQHFGDGTRLSIL.

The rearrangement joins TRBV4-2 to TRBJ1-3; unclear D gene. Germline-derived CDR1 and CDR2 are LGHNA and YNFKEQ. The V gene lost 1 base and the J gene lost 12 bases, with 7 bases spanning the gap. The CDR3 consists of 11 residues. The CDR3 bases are TGTGCCAGCAGCCAAGCGGGTCTCATATATTTT. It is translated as CASSQAGLIYF.

The CDR3 DNA follows: TGTGCCAGCAGCTTAAGACCCCCTAGCGGACTGTACCAAGAGACCCAGTACTTC. Translated, it gives CASSLRPPSGLYQETQYF. This chain connects TRBV7-3 to TRBJ2-5; 7 nucleotides agree with TRBD2. Trimming took 1 base from V and 0 from J; bases not matched to a gene: 11. CDR1 SGHTA and CDR2 FQGTGA come from the germline V gene. This CDR3 spans 18 amino acids.

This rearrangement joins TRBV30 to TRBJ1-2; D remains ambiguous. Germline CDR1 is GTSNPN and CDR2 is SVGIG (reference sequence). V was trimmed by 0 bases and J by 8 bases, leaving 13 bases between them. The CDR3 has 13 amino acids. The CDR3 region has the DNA TGTGCCTGGAGTGTACTTGTCGTCGGGGGCTACACCTTC. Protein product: CAWSVLVVGGYTF.

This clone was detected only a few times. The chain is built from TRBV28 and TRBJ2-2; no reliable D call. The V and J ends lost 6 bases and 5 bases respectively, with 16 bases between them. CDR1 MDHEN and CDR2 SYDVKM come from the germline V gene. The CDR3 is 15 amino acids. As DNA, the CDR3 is TGTGCCAGCAGCCCACCGCCCCTAGAGACCGGGGAGCTGTTTTTT. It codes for CASSPPPLETGELFF.

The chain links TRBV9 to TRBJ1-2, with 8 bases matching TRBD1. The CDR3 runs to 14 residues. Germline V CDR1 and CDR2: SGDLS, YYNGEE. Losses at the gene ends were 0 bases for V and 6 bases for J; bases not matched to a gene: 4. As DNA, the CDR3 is TGTGCCAGCAGCGTAGCGGCAGGGGGCAATGGCTACACCTTC. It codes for CASSVAAGGNGYTF.

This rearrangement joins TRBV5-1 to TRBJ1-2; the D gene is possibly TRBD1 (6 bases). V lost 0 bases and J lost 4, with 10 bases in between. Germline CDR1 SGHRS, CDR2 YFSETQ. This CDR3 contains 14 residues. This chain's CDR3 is CASSLDTGIYGYTF. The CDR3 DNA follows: TGCGCCAGCAGCTTGGATACAGGGATCTATGGCTACACCTTC.

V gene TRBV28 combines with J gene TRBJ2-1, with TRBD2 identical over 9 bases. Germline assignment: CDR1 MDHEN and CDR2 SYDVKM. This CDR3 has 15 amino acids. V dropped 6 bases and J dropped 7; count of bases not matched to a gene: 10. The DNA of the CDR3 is TGTGCCAGCAGCTTTAGCGGGAGTCGTTTGAATGAGCAGTTCTTC. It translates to CASSFSGSRLNEQFF. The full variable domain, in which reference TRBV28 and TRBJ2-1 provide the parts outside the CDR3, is DVKVTQSSRYLVKRTGEKVFLECVQDMDHENMFWYRQDPGLGLRLIYFSYDVKMKEKGDIPEGYSVSREKKERFSLILESASTNQTSMYLCASSFSGSRLNEQFFGPGTRLTVL.

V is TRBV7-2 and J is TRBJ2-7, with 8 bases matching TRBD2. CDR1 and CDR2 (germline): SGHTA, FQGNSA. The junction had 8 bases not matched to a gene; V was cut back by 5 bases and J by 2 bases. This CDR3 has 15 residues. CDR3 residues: CASSVTGLVTYEQYF. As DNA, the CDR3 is TGTGCCAGCAGCGTAACGGGACTAGTAACCTACGAGCAGTACTTC.

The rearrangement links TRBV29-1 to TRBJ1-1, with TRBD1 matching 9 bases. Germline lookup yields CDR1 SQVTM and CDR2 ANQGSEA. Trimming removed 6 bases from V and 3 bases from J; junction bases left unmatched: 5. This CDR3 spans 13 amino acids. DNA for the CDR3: TGCAGCGTGGGGGACAGGGAGCACACTGAAGCTTTCTTT. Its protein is CSVGDREHTEAFF.

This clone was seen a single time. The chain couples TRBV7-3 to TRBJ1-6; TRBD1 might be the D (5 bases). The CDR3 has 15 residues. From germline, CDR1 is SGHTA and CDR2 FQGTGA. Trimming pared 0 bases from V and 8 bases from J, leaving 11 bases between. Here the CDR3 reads CASSLTGRGDSPLHF. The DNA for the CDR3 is TGTGCCAGCAGCTTAACGGGTCGGGGGGATTCACCCCTCCACTTT.

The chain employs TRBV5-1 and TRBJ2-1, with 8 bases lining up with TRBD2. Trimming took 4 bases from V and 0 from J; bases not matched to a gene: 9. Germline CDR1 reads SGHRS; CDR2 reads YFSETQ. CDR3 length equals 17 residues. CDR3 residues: CASSRGPGGSSYNEQFF. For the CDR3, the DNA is TGCGCCAGCAGCCGGGGACCGGGGGGGAGCTCCTACAATGAGCAGTTCTTC.

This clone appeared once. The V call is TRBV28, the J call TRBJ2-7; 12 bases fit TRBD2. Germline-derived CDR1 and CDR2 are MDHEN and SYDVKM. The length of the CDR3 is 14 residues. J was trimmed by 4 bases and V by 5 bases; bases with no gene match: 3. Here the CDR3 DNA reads TGTGCCAGCAGTCTCGGACTAGCGGGGTACGAGCAGTACTTC. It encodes CASSLGLAGYEQYF.

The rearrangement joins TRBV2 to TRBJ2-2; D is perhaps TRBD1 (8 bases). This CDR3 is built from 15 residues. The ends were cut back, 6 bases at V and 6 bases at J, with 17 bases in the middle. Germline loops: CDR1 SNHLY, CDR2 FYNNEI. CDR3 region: CASSGDRGGAGELFF. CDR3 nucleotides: TGTGCCAGCAGCGGTGACAGGGGAGGGGCCGGGGAGCTGTTTTTT.

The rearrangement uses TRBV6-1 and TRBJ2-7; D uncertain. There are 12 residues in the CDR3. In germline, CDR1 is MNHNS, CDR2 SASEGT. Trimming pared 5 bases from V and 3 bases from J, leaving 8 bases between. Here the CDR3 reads CASSSSVYEQYF. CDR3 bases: TGTGCCAGCAGTTCATCGGTCTACGAGCAGTACTTC.

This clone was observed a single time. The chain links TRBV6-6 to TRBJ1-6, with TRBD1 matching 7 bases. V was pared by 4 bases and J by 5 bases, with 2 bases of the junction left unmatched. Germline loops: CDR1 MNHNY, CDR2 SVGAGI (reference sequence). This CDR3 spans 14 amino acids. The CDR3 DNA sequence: TGTGCCAGCAGTTTAACAGGGGATAATTCACCCCTCCACTTT. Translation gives CASSLTGDNSPLHF.

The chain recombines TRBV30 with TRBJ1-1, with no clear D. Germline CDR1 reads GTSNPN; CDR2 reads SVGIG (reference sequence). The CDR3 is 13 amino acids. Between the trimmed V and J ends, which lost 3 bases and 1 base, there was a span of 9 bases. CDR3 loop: CAWRVSENTEAFF. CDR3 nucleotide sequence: TGTGCCTGGAGGGTCAGCGAGAACACTGAAGCTTTCTTT.

The CDR3: CASSFSGRSTYNEQFF. The CDR3 DNA is TGTGCCAGCAGTTTCAGCGGGAGAAGTACCTACAATGAGCAGTTCTTC. The chain carries TRBV6-2 or TRBV6-3 and TRBJ2-1, with 8 bases aligning to TRBD2. Germline values: CDR1 MNHEY, CDR2 SVGEGT. The V gene end was trimmed by 4 bases and the J gene end by 2 bases; junction bases not matched to a gene: 7. The CDR3 sequence is 16 residues long.

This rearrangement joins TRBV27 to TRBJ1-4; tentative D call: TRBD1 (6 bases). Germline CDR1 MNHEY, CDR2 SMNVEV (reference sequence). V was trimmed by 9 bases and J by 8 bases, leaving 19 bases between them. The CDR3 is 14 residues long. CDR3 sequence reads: CASTGGARGEKLFF. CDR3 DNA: TGTGCCAGTACTGGGGGGGCGAGGGGGGAAAAACTGTTTTTT.

DNA of the CDR3: TGTGCCAGCAGCTCGGACAGGGCCGATGTCGGCTACACCTTC. This gives the protein CASSSDRADVGYTF. The chain joins TRBV5-6 to TRBJ1-2; 8 bases map to TRBD1. The J segment lost 8 bases and the V segment lost 3 bases, leaving 9 bases of the junction unmatched. The CDR3 length is 14 residues. CDR1 is SGHDT, CDR2 YYEEEE, per germline.

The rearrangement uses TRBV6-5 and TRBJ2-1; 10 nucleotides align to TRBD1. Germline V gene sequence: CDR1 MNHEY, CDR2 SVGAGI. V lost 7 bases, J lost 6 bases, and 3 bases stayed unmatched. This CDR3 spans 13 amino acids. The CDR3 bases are TGTGCCAGCAAACGGACAGGGGGCAATGAGCAGTTCTTC. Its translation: CASKRTGGNEQFF.

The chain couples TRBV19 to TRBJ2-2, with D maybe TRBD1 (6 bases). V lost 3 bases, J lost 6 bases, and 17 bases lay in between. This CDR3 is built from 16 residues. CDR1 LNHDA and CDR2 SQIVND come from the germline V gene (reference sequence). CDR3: CASSIGHNRESGELFF. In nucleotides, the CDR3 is TGTGCCAGTAGTATCGGACATAACAGGGAATCCGGGGAGCTGTTTTTT.